This T cell receptor (beta chain) was recorded in a study of OX40 agonist ivuxolimab in advanced cancers. Overall study context: Among those treated, three patients had partial responses, one with hepatocellular carcinoma and two with cutaneous melanoma.

Clones were read by immunoSEQ multiplex PCR, and TCRdb kept only the in-frame ones, dropping some. The table shows about 73,000 clones, with 90% occurring only once. The sample was CD4+ or CD8+ T cells sorted from blood, taken in a trial of the OX40 agonist ivuxolimab. The sequence came from an adult with an advanced solid tumor such as melanoma, head and neck, liver or kidney cancer.

CDR3 sequence: CASSFVAGGPSYNEQFF. As DNA, the CDR3 is TGTGCCAGCAGTTTCGTAGCGGGAGGGCCGTCCTACAATGAGCAGTTCTTC. This rearrangement joins TRBV27 to TRBJ2-1; 11 positions match TRBD2. Per germline, CDR1 MNHEY and CDR2 SMNVEV (reference sequence). V lost 3 bases, J lost 1 base, and 5 bases stayed unmatched. The CDR3 extends over 17 amino acids.